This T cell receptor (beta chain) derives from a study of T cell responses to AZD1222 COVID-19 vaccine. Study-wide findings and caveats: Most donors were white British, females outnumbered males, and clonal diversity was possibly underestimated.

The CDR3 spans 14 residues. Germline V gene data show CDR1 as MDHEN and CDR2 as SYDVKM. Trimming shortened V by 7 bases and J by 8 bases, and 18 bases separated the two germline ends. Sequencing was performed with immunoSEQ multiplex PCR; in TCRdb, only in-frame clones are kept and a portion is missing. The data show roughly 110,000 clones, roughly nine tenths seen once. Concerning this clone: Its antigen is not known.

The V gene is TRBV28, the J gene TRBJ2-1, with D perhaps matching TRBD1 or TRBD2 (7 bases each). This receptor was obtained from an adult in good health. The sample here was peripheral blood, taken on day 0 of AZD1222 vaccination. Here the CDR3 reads CASIYSGGGDEQFF. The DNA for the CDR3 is TGTGCCAGCATTTACTCAGGGGGGGGTGATGAGCAGTTCTTC. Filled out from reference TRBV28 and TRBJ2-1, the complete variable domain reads DVKVTQSSRYLVKRTGEKVFLECVQDMDHENMFWYRQDPGLGLRLIYFSYDVKMKEKGDIPEGYSVSREKKERFSLILESASTNQTSMYLCASIYSGGGDEQFFGPGTRLTVL.